A selection of T cell receptor beta chains follows, all from one sample in a study of cytomegalovirus exposure and HLA in healthy donors. This table comes from immunoSEQ multiplex PCR, and its TCRdb copy is limited to in-frame clones, with some not included. The repertoire holds about 82,000 clones, with roughly 80% as singletons. The sequenced sample consisted of PBMCs. The source of these receptors is a human donor in good health. The CDR3 runs from the conserved cysteine through the conserved F or W. The D gene is left open where the match is weak. The size of a clone is reported for some rows only, either as once, few or many, or as a class for expanded clones.

j_call,v_call,clone_size,d_call,cdr3_aa,cdr3_nt
TRBJ1-3,TRBV10-2,NA,NA,CASSPPGDGNTIYF,TGCGCCAGCAGCCCCCCAGGGGATGGAAACACCATATATTTT
TRBJ2-2,TRBV19,once,TRBD1,CASTPRTGNTGELFF,TGTGCCAGTACCCCGAGGACAGGGAACACCGGGGAGCTGTTTTTT
TRBJ2-7,TRBV5-6,NA,NA,CASRPSSFCEQYF,TGTGCCAGCAGGCCTAGCTCCTTTTGCGAGCAGTACTTC
TRBJ2-1,TRBV25-1,NA,TRBD2,CASSDLAGGPNEQFF,TGTGCCAGCAGTGATTTGGCGGGGGGGCCTAATGAGCAGTTCTTC
TRBJ1-6,TRBV15,NA,TRBD1,CATSTMTGQNSPLHF,TGTGCCACCAGCACCATGACAGGGCAAAATTCACCCCTCCACTTT
TRBJ2-7,TRBV4-3,NA,NA,CAGSQATGYEQYF,TGCGCCGGCAGCCAAGCTACCGGGTACGAGCAGTACTTC
TRBJ1-2,TRBV19,NA,TRBD1,CASSIPGTGHGYTF,TGTGCCAGTAGTATACCCGGGACAGGGCACGGCTACACCTTC
TRBJ1-6,TRBV2,NA,NA,CASSERDMGDSPLHF,TGTGCCAGCAGCGAAAGGGACATGGGAGATTCACCCCTCCACTTT
TRBJ2-3,TRBV19,NA,NA,CASSILPGGSTDTQYF,TGTGCCAGTAGTATACTCCCGGGGGGCTCCACAGATACGCAGTATTTT
TRBJ2-1,TRBV5-6,medium-sized,NA,CASSWEGGGPDNEQFF,TGTGCCAGCAGCTGGGAAGGGGGGGGCCCGGACAATGAGCAGTTCTTC
TRBJ2-5,TRBV5-1,NA,NA,CASSRGTATQETQYF,TGCGCCAGCAGCCGGGGGACGGCTACGCAAGAGACCCAGTACTTC
TRBJ2-6,TRBV4-1,NA,TRBD1,CASSPSDRGSSGANVLTF,TGCGCCAGCAGCCCTAGCGACAGGGGGTCCTCTGGGGCCAACGTCCTGACTTTC
TRBJ2-2,TRBV6-4,NA,TRBD1,CASSKTGGDTGELFF,TGTGCCAGCAGTAAGACAGGGGGCGACACCGGGGAGCTGTTTTTT
TRBJ1-1,TRBV11-2,NA,NA,CASSFMNTEAFF,TGTGCCAGCAGTTTTATGAACACTGAAGCTTTCTTT
TRBJ2-3,TRBV7-8,NA,NA,CASSSKRFSTDTQYF,TGTGCCAGCAGCTCCAAGAGATTTAGCACAGATACGCAGTATTTT
TRBJ2-7,TRBV6-1,NA,TRBD2,CASSDKRGGSYEQYF,TGTGCCAGCAGTGATAAGCGGGGGGGCTCCTACGAGCAGTACTTC
TRBJ2-7,TRBV2,NA,TRBD2,CASTRQGVPTSGDSYEQYF,TGTGCCAGCACCAGACAGGGGGTTCCGACTAGCGGGGATTCCTACGAGCAGTACTTC
TRBJ2-3,TRBV19,once,TRBD1,CASRGGTGPTDTQYF,TGTGCCAGTAGGGGAGGGACAGGGCCCACAGATACGCAGTATTTT
TRBJ2-5,TRBV7-9,NA,TRBD1,CASSPPGQGKQETQYF,TGTGCCAGCAGCCCCCCCGGACAGGGAAAACAAGAGACCCAGTACTTC
TRBJ1-1,TRBV7-2,NA,NA,CASSPGNWNTEAFF,TGTGCCAGCAGCCCCGGTAATTGGAACACTGAAGCTTTCTTT
TRBJ2-2,TRBV27,once,TRBD2,CASSIPGLAGEGNTGELFF,TGTGCCAGCAGTATCCCGGGACTAGCGGGGGAGGGAAACACCGGGGAGCTGTTTTTT
TRBJ2-3,TRBV6-1,once,TRBD2,CASRRGLAGGDTQYF,TGTGCCAGCAGAAGAGGACTAGCGGGGGGGGATACGCAGTATTTT
TRBJ2-3,TRBV5-3,once,NA,CARRTQGTDTQYF,TGTGCCAGAAGAACACAGGGAACAGATACGCAGTATTTT
TRBJ1-6,TRBV6-6,few,NA,CASCPQDRSNSPLHF,TGTGCCAGCTGCCCCCAAGACAGGTCTAATTCACCCCTCCACTTT
TRBJ2-3,TRBV20-1,few,NA,CSARLGVQYF,TGCAGTGCCAGACTGGGCGTGCAGTATTTT
TRBJ1-2,TRBV5-1,once,NA,CASSSASTAVYGYTF,TGCGCCAGCAGCTCCGCCTCAACGGCGGTCTATGGCTACACCTTC
TRBJ1-2,TRBV6-5,NA,TRBD1,CASSLGQGGLYGYPF,TGTGCCAGCAGCCTTGGACAGGGGGGCCTCTATGGCTACCCCTTC
TRBJ2-1,TRBV5-1,NA,NA,CASSLEAASYNEQFF,TGCGCCAGCAGCTTGGAAGCGGCCTCGTACAATGAGCAGTTCTTC
TRBJ2-7,TRBV9,NA,NA,CASSVGGPRGEQYF,TGTGCCAGCAGCGTGGGAGGACCTAGAGGCGAGCAGTACTTC
TRBJ2-4,TRBV7-2,NA,NA,CASSPQGPLAKNIQYF,TGTGCCAGCAGCCCCCAGGGGCCCCTAGCCAAAAACATTCAGTACTTC
TRBJ1-6,TRBV7-9,NA,TRBD1,CSSSSPGGSPLHF,TGTTCCAGCAGCTCTCCAGGGGGTTCACCCCTCCACTTT
TRBJ1-5,TRBV7-9,NA,TRBD1,CASSPGQANQPQHF,TGTGCCAGCAGCCCTGGACAGGCCAATCAGCCCCAGCATTTT
TRBJ2-5,TRBV25-1,NA,NA,CASSDNGQLRQETQYF,TGTGCCAGCAGTGATAACGGACAGCTAAGACAAGAGACCCAGTACTTC
TRBJ1-2,TRBV5-4,NA,NA,CASSLTGTRSYTF,TGTGCCAGCAGCCTAACAGGGACCCGTAGCTACACCTTC
TRBJ2-5,TRBV18,NA,TRBD1,CASSQNQGAETQYF,TGTGCCAGCTCACAAAATCAGGGGGCAGAGACCCAGTACTTC
TRBJ1-1,TRBV18,NA,NA,CASSPGQQNTEAFF,TGTGCCAGCTCACCAGGACAGCAGAACACTGAAGCTTTCTTT
TRBJ2-7,TRBV11-2,NA,NA,CASSLGETYEQYF,TGTGCCAGCAGCCTCGGGGAGACCTACGAGCAGTACTTC
TRBJ2-7,TRBV15,NA,NA,CATSRDSPPYEQYF,TGTGCCACCAGCAGAGATAGCCCCCCGTACGAGCAGTACTTC
TRBJ2-1,TRBV7-2,NA,TRBD2,CASSGDRAGGWNEQFF,TGTGCCAGCAGTGGGGATCGGGCGGGGGGATGGAATGAGCAGTTCTTC